One sample yielded the 9 T cell receptor beta chains listed below, sequenced in a study of blood T cell repertoires in COVID-19. The assay was immunoSEQ multiplex PCR, and TCRdb's table has in-frame clones only and misses some. The sample lists more than 100,000 clones; around 90% were seen once. The sample consisted of peripheral blood. The receptors derive from a woman aged 60-70 years with acute or convalescent COVID-19.

V usage is TRBV18 and J usage is TRBJ2-1, with a tentative D call TRBD1 (5 bases). This CDR3 is 14 amino acids long. V lost 0 bases and J lost 4, with 7 bases in between. Germline CDR1 reads KGHSH; CDR2 reads LQKENI. CDR3 amino acids: CASSPPGRYNEQFF. The CDR3 bases are TGTGCCAGCTCACCACCGGGGCGATACAATGAGCAGTTCTTC.

This clone was picked up one time. The J gene is TRBJ2-7, the V gene TRBV20-1; no clear D gene. The V end was cut by 7 bases, the J end by 3 bases, with 10 bases between. This CDR3 has 11 residues. Germline CDR1 and CDR2: DFQATT and SNEGSKA (reference sequence). The CDR3 coding sequence is TGCAGTGGTGGCCAAGTCTACGAGCAGTACTTC. This sequence encodes CSGGQVYEQYF.

The chain recombines TRBV6-6 with TRBJ2-1; D perhaps matches TRBD2 (5 bases). CDR1 and CDR2 from the germline V gene are MNHNY and SVGAGI (reference sequence). This CDR3 has 12 amino acids. V lost 6 bases, J lost 7 bases, and 10 bases lay in between. The CDR3 bases are TGTGCCAGCAGAATACTAGAAAATGAGCAGTTCTTC. It translates to CASRILENEQFF.

This chain links TRBV6-6 with TRBJ1-5; 9 bases map to TRBD1. CDR3 length: 15 residues. Looked up from germline, CDR1 is MNHNY and CDR2 is SVGAGI (reference sequence). The V and J ends lost 7 bases and 4 bases, in that order; junction bases with no gene match: 8. In nucleotides, the CDR3 is TGTGCCAGCATCTACGGCGGGACAGGGAATCAGCCCCAGCATTTT. It yields the protein CASIYGGTGNQPQHF.

The genes are TRBV11-3 and TRBJ1-2; D call uncertain. Germline CDR1 SGHNT, CDR2 YENEEA. Trimming removed 1 base at V and 4 bases at J, with 7 bases between. The CDR3 is 13 amino acids. This CDR3 is CASSLGQVYGYTF. CDR3 DNA sequence: TGTGCCAGCAGCTTAGGGCAGGTCTATGGCTACACCTTC.

This rearrangement joins TRBV5-1 to TRBJ2-7; 7 bases map to TRBD1. V shed 2 bases and J 0 bases; nucleotides not matched to a gene: 5. The CDR3 has 15 residues. Germline V gene lookup returns CDR1 SGHRS and CDR2 YFSETQ. CDR3 amino acids: CASSLTGAPSYEQYF. The CDR3 nucleotides are TGCGCCAGCAGCTTAACAGGGGCCCCCTCCTACGAGCAGTACTTC.

This clone occurred a few times. V gene TRBV19 combines with J gene TRBJ1-5, with TRBD1 matching over 7 bases. The germline CDR1 and CDR2 sequences are LNHDA and SQIVND (reference sequence). V shed 8 bases, J shed 0 bases, and the junction held 7 bases outside the gene matches. The CDR3 is 15 amino acids. The CDR3 DNA reads as TGTGCCAGTGCTCCGGGACAGAATAGCAATCAGCCCCAGCATTTT. This sequence encodes CASAPGQNSNQPQHF.

This chain joins TRBV20-1 and TRBJ2-5, with 7 bases aligning to TRBD2. This CDR3 is 12 amino acids long. Trimming took 3 bases from V and 4 from J; bases not matched to a gene: 2. Germline assignment: CDR1 DFQATT and CDR2 SNEGSKA (reference sequence). CDR3 in amino acids: CSASGRGETQYF. In DNA, the CDR3 is TGCAGTGCTAGTGGGAGGGGAGAGACCCAGTACTTC.

The chain uses TRBV5-4 and TRBJ1-1, with 7 bases lining up with TRBD1. V dropped 4 bases and J dropped 0; count of bases not matched to a gene: 6. CDR3 length: 15 residues. Per germline, CDR1 SGHNT and CDR2 YYREEE (reference sequence). The CDR3 region is CASSPPGQMNTEAFF. Here the CDR3 DNA reads TGTGCCAGCAGCCCCCCGGGACAGATGAACACTGAAGCTTTCTTT.